Each of the 27 T cell receptor beta chains below was sequenced from the same sample in a study of chemoradiotherapy in HPV16-positive cancers. The data were produced by immunoSEQ multiplex PCR, yet TCRdb's version contains in-frame clones alone and is incomplete. Of over a thousand clones in the sample, about 81% are singletons; the top ten hold 5.9%. The sample consisted of tumor tissue, taken from a patient who underwent chemoradiotherapy. The receptor set was obtained from a human donor with HPV-associated anogenital cancer.

V gene TRBV30 combines with J gene TRBJ1-6, with D hard to call. The CDR3 has 14 residues. V lost 0 bases and J lost 10, with 13 bases in between. The V gene's germline CDR1 is GTSNPN and CDR2 SVGIG (reference sequence). CDR3 sequence (DNA): TGTGCCTGGAGTGTATTGGGCTTGAACTCACCCCTCCACTTT. It yields the protein CAWSVLGLNSPLHF.

This chain links TRBV6-5 with TRBJ2-1; tentative D call: TRBD1 (6 bases). With 0 bases removed from V and 6 bases from J, the gap between germline ends came to 12 bases. The V gene's germline CDR1 is MNHEY and CDR2 SVGAGI. The CDR3 runs to 15 residues. CDR3 nucleotides: TGTGCCAGCAGTTACTCCCGGGTAGGGGGCAATGAGCAGTTCTTC. It translates to CASSYSRVGGNEQFF.

The chain recombines TRBV19 with TRBJ1-2; TRBD1 might be the D (5 bases). Between the trimmed V and J ends, which lost 9 bases and 4 bases, there was a span of 15 bases. Germline V gene lookup returns CDR1 LNHDA and CDR2 SQIVND (reference sequence). This CDR3 comprises 13 residues. This CDR3 reads CASPPGLIYGYTF. CDR3 in DNA: TGTGCCAGCCCGCCGGGACTTATCTATGGCTACACCTTC.

V and J are TRBV11-2 and TRBJ2-1; possible D gene TRBD1, 5 bases. CDR3 length: 13 amino acids. CDR1 and CDR2 from the germline V gene are SGHAT and FQNNGV. Deletions cut 4 bases from V and 10 bases from J, with 14 bases between. CDR3 residues: CASSSSLTGEQFF. In DNA, the CDR3 is TGTGCCAGCAGCTCCTCCCTCACAGGAGAGCAGTTCTTC. Full variable domain (remainder filled in from reference TRBV11-2 and TRBJ2-1): EAGVAQSPRYKIIEKRQSVAFWCNPISGHATLYWYQQILGQGPKLLIQFQNNGVVDDSQLPKDRFSAERLKGVDSTLKIQPAKLEDSAVYLCASSSSLTGEQFFGPGTRLTVL.

The chain uses TRBV4-2 and TRBJ2-1; perhaps TRBD1 as D (5 bases). V was pared by 6 bases and J by 5 bases, with 17 bases between. Looked up from germline, CDR1 is LGHNA and CDR2 is YNFKEQ. This CDR3 has 15 amino acids. CDR3 bases: TGTGCCAGCAGGCCTTGGCAGGGTGGAGACAATGAGCAGTTCTTC. Translating gives CASRPWQGGDNEQFF.

This chain uses TRBV5-6 with TRBJ2-3, with 10 positions matching TRBD1. This CDR3 has 16 residues. The V and J ends lost 3 bases and 4 bases, in that order; junction bases with no gene match: 8. Germline V gene data show CDR1 as SGHDT and CDR2 as YYEEEE. The CDR3 here is CASSSYRTGGADTQYF. In nucleotides, the CDR3 is TGTGCCAGCAGCTCTTACCGGACAGGGGGAGCAGATACGCAGTATTTT.

This clone has only one observation. The chain has TRBV2 and TRBJ2-3; 7 bases map to TRBD2. The CDR3 length is 18 residues. V lost 2 bases to trimming and J lost 3 bases; unmatched junction nucleotides: 14. CDR1 and CDR2 (germline): SNHLY, FYNNEI. CDR3 nucleotides: TGTGCCAGCAGTGAAACCTTTATGGGGAGGGGAAAGACAGATACGCAGTATTTT. Translation: CASSETFMGRGKTDTQYF.

The table lists this clone with a few counts. The rearrangement uses TRBV5-4 and TRBJ1-1; D gene uncertain. This CDR3 has 12 amino acids. V was clipped by 4 bases and J by 2 bases, with 6 bases between them. Germline V gene data show CDR1 as SGHNT and CDR2 as YYREEE (reference sequence). The CDR3 sequence: CASSRINTEAFF. CDR3 in DNA: TGTGCCAGCAGCAGGATTAACACTGAAGCTTTCTTT.

The V gene is TRBV6-1, the J gene TRBJ2-4; 8 positions agree with TRBD2. This CDR3 is built from 15 residues. Germline CDR1 is MNHNS and CDR2 is SASEGT. V lost 7 bases to trimming and J lost 2 bases; unmatched junction nucleotides: 7. CDR3 nucleotide sequence: TGTGCCAGCATGATCGGGGGGGCGTCCAAAAACATTCAGTACTTC. Protein product: CASMIGGASKNIQYF.

The CDR3 loop is CASSQDPGLAGSGEQFF. The CDR3, as DNA: TGCGCCAGCAGCCAAGATCCGGGACTAGCGGGGTCCGGTGAGCAGTTCTTC. The genes are TRBV4-1 and TRBJ2-1, with 13 positions matching TRBD2. With V trimmed by 0 bases and J by 9 bases, 8 bases remained unmatched. CDR1 MGHRA and CDR2 YSYEKL come from the germline V gene. CDR3 length equals 17 residues.

This clone has a single count. The genes are TRBV5-8 and TRBJ1-5; D not resolved. CDR1 is SGHTS and CDR2 is YDEGEE in the germline V gene. Trimming pared 0 bases from V and 2 bases from J, leaving 9 bases between. This CDR3 has 15 residues. The CDR3 DNA reads as TGTGCCAGCAGCTTGGGGTTTGGGGGCAATCAGCCCCAGCATTTT. It encodes CASSLGFGGNQPQHF.

Points on this clone: This specimen includes other DNA sequences encoding the same CDR3. The CDR3 sequence: CASSLGAGTNEKLFF. CDR3 DNA sequence: TGTGCCAGCAGCTTGGGGGCAGGTACTAATGAAAAACTGTTTTTT. The V and J genes are TRBV7-7 and TRBJ1-4; possible D gene TRBD1, 6 bases. Germline assignment: CDR1 SSHAT and CDR2 FNYEAQ (reference sequence). CDR3 length: 15 amino acids. V shed 3 bases and J shed 2 bases, with 10 bases lying between them.

The chain joins TRBV28 to TRBJ2-6; 7 bases align to TRBD1. The V segment lost 6 bases and the J segment 0 bases; nucleotides outside the gene matches: 2. The germline gives CDR1 MDHEN, CDR2 SYDVKM. CDR3 length: 15 residues. This chain's CDR3 is CASRRQGSGANVLTF. CDR3 nucleotide sequence: TGTGCCAGCAGACGACAGGGCTCTGGGGCCAACGTCCTGACTTTC.

The gene calls are TRBV4-2 and TRBJ1-4; no firm D call. From germline, CDR1 is LGHNA and CDR2 YNFKEQ. The CDR3 has 15 amino acids. V was shortened by 1 base and J by 6 bases, with 12 bases between the two germline ends. Here the CDR3 DNA reads TGTGCCAGCAGCCAAGGGGCAAGGGAGGATGAAAAACTGTTTTTT. Translation: CASSQGAREDEKLFF.

The CDR3 reads CATSRARQGPPSGANVLTF. CDR3 nucleotides: TGTGCCACCAGCAGAGCGCGACAGGGGCCCCCCTCTGGGGCCAACGTCCTGACTTTC. V gene TRBV15 combines with J gene TRBJ2-6; 8 positions agree with TRBD1. The CDR3 has 19 amino acids. Trimming cost V 1 base and J 0 bases; bases outside gene matches: 8. Germline V gene data show CDR1 as LNHNV and CDR2 as YYDKDF (reference sequence).

This rearrangement joins TRBV7-2 to TRBJ1-2; 9 bases align to TRBD1. This CDR3 region has 16 residues. The V gene end was trimmed by 5 bases and the J gene end by 3 bases; junction bases not matched to a gene: 10. The germline gives CDR1 SGHTA, CDR2 FQGNSA. CDR3 nucleotide sequence: TGTGCCAGCAGCGCTAGGGGGACAGGGAGGGACTATGGCTACACCTTC. Translation: CASSARGTGRDYGYTF.

The chain joins TRBV5-4 to TRBJ1-1, with TRBD1 as a possible D gene (5 bases). Germline V gives CDR1 SGHNT, CDR2 YYREEE (reference sequence). The CDR3 totals 13 residues. V lost 1 base and J 1 base, leaving 5 bases between the germline ends. The CDR3 DNA sequence: TGTGCCAGCAGCTTGCAGGGGAACACTGAAGCTTTCTTT. Translation: CASSLQGNTEAFF.

This clone was observed a few times. The V gene is TRBV15, the J gene TRBJ2-1, with 9 positions matching TRBD1. V trimming: 3 bases; J trimming: 2 bases; junction bases outside the gene matches: 14. Germline V gives CDR1 LNHNV, CDR2 YYDKDF (reference sequence). The CDR3 covers 19 residues. The CDR3 bases are TGTGCCACCAGCAGCGGGACAGGGTGGGATCGGGATGCCTACAATGAGCAGTTCTTC. Protein sequence: CATSSGTGWDRDAYNEQFF.

The chain uses TRBV27 and TRBJ2-3, with 8 nucleotides matching TRBD1. The V gene end was trimmed by 6 bases and the J gene end by 2 bases; junction bases not matched to a gene: 19. CDR1 MNHEY and CDR2 SMNVEV come from the germline V gene (reference sequence). The CDR3 extends over 19 amino acids. CDR3 protein: CASRHYGNPTGGFTDTQYF. The DNA for the CDR3 is TGTGCCAGCAGACACTACGGAAACCCCACAGGGGGTTTCACAGATACGCAGTATTTT.

This clone was seen only a few times. The chain is built from TRBV19 and TRBJ1-1; possible D gene TRBD1, 5 bases. This CDR3 has 13 residues. V was cut by 8 bases and J by 4 bases, with 14 bases left in between. CDR1 and CDR2 (germline): LNHDA, SQIVND (reference sequence). The CDR3 sequence: CASSQGIRTEAFF. The CDR3 DNA sequence: TGTGCCAGTTCGCAGGGTATACGCACTGAAGCTTTCTTT.

The chain has TRBV9 and TRBJ1-4; a possible D gene is TRBD1 (5 bases). V was shortened by 0 bases and J by 2 bases, with 8 bases between the two germline ends. Germline CDR1 reads SGDLS; CDR2 reads YYNGEE. CDR3 size: 15 residues. The CDR3 DNA is TGTGCCAGCAGCGTAGCTTGGGGGACTAATGAAAAACTGTTTTTT. Translation gives CASSVAWGTNEKLFF. Full variable domain (rest looked up from reference TRBV9 and TRBJ1-4): DSGVTQTPKHLITATGQRVTLRCSPRSGDLSVYWYQQSLDQGLQFLIQYYNGEERAKGNILERFSAQQFPDLHSELNLSSLELGDSALYFCASSVAWGTNEKLFFGSGTQLSVL.

The rearrangement links TRBV6-1 to TRBJ2-6; D remains unclear. CDR3 length equals 14 residues. Germline CDR1 reads MNHNS; CDR2 reads SASEGT. Between the trimmed V and J ends, which lost 5 bases and 0 bases, there was a span of 5 bases. In nucleotides, the CDR3 is TGTGCCAGCAGTCCATACTCTGGGGCCAACGTCCTGACTTTC. Protein: CASSPYSGANVLTF.

The V and J genes are TRBV7-2 and TRBJ2-5; 7 nucleotides align to TRBD1. This CDR3 contains 15 residues. V was pared by 5 bases and J by 5 bases, with 11 bases of the junction left unmatched. Germline V gene lookup returns CDR1 SGHTA and CDR2 FQGNSA. For the CDR3, the DNA is TGTGCCAGCAGCCGGAGTGAAGGGGGCGCCGAGACCCAGTACTTC. Encoded protein: CASSRSEGGAETQYF.

The V call is TRBV7-8, the J call TRBJ2-7; 8 nucleotides align to TRBD1. Germline V gene sequence: CDR1 SGHVS, CDR2 FQNEAQ. The junction had 10 bases not matched to a gene; V was cut back by 1 base and J by 2 bases. The CDR3 runs to 17 residues. Here the CDR3 reads CASSLVGAGTGAYEQYF. CDR3 nucleotides: TGTGCCAGCAGCTTAGTGGGGGCCGGGACAGGAGCCTACGAGCAGTACTTC.

The CDR3 loop is CASRATGTFANEQFF. CDR3 DNA: TGTGCCAGCAGGGCGACCGGGACTTTCGCCAATGAGCAGTTCTTC. This chain joins TRBV28 and TRBJ2-1, with D possibly being TRBD2 (6 bases). Trimming stripped 6 bases from V and 6 bases from J, with 18 bases between. The CDR3 contains 15 residues. Germline CDR1 is MDHEN and CDR2 is SYDVKM.

The chain recombines TRBV18 with TRBJ1-4; 9 nucleotides match TRBD1. Trimming cost V 3 bases and J 0 bases; bases outside gene matches: 2. This CDR3 has 16 amino acids. Germline V CDR1 and CDR2: KGHSH, LQKENI. Here the CDR3 reads CASSPRQGATNEKLFF. The DNA for the CDR3 is TGTGCCAGCTCACCGCGACAGGGGGCAACTAATGAAAAACTGTTTTTT.

The chain has TRBV10-3 and TRBJ2-2; no definite D call. Germline values: CDR1 ENHRY, CDR2 SYGVKD. The CDR3 extends over 14 amino acids. V lost 6 bases, J lost 3 bases, and 11 bases lay in between. The DNA for the CDR3 is TGTGCCATCAGATTGTCTAGGGACACCGGGGAGCTGTTTTTT. Protein product: CAIRLSRDTGELFF.